These 22 T cell receptor beta chains share one sample of origin, sequenced in a study of siplizumab effects on memory and regulatory T cells. Assay used: immunoSEQ multiplex PCR; TCRdb lists only in-frame clones, some missing. In the table there are approximately 75,000 clones, 93% of which are singletons. Sequencing input: CD8+ T cells sorted from blood. The source of these receptors is a human donor in good health.

The rearrangement joins TRBV4-2 to TRBJ2-2, with 14 bases fitting TRBD2. V was pared by 0 bases and J by 1 base, with 4 bases of the junction left unmatched. Per germline, CDR1 LGHNA and CDR2 YNFKEQ. The CDR3 loop spans 19 amino acids. The CDR3 is CASSQDPGTSGGNTGELFF. The CDR3 bases are TGTGCCAGCAGCCAAGACCCCGGGACTAGCGGGGGGAACACCGGGGAGCTGTTTTTT.

The genes are TRBV9 and TRBJ2-5; 8 bases fit TRBD2. Germline-derived CDR1 and CDR2 are SGDLS and YYNGEE. Germline trimming cut 3 bases from V and 4 bases from J; bases unmatched to any gene: 11. The length of the CDR3 is 16 residues. CDR3 residues: CASSAGRGGVLETQYF. The CDR3 bases are TGTGCCAGCAGCGCTGGTCGGGGGGGCGTCTTAGAGACCCAGTACTTC.

This chain connects TRBV4-3 to TRBJ1-1, with D hard to call. The CDR3 is 12 amino acids. The V end was cut by 4 bases, the J end by 6 bases, with 9 bases between. Germline CDR1 reads LGHNA; CDR2 reads YSLEER. The CDR3 bases are TGCGCCAGCAGCCCAGGTGGCCCTGAAGCTTTCTTT. It yields the protein CASSPGGPEAFF.

V usage is TRBV4-3 and J usage is TRBJ2-1; 8 bases fit TRBD2. V was pared by 0 bases and J by 6 bases, with 7 bases of the junction left unmatched. The CDR3 consists of 16 residues. Per germline, CDR1 LGHNA and CDR2 YSLEER. CDR3 DNA: TGCGCCAGCAGCCAAGATCCGGCGGGGGGTTTCAATGAGCAGTTCTTC. Its translation is CASSQDPAGGFNEQFF.

The V and J genes are TRBV7-9 and TRBJ2-1, with TRBD1 matching 7 bases. Germline-derived CDR1 and CDR2 are SEHNR and FQNEAQ (reference sequence). Trimming at V came to 5 bases and at J to 6 bases, leaving 7 bases not matched to a gene. CDR3 length equals 14 residues. This CDR3 is CASSLGTAPNEQFF. The CDR3 DNA is TGTGCCAGCAGCCTAGGGACAGCACCCAATGAGCAGTTCTTC.

V is TRBV29-1 and J is TRBJ2-1; no reliable D call. This CDR3 contains 13 residues. CDR1 SQVTM and CDR2 ANQGSEA come from the germline V gene. The V and J ends lost 4 bases and 4 bases respectively, with 11 bases between them. Written as DNA, the CDR3 is TGCAGCGTTGTTCCCCCCGGGTACAATGAGCAGTTCTTC. Translating it yields CSVVPPGYNEQFF.

Worth noting for this clone: Other DNA sequences from this sample encode an identical CDR3 as well. CDR3 nucleotide sequence: TGTGCCAGTAGTTCGACAGGGAGCTCCTACGAGCAGTACTTC. This encodes CASSSTGSSYEQYF. The V gene is TRBV19, the J gene TRBJ2-7, with 7 bases identical to TRBD1. Germline V gene lookup returns CDR1 LNHDA and CDR2 SQIVND (reference sequence). Trimming at V came to 5 bases and at J to 0 bases, leaving 4 bases not matched to a gene. The CDR3 consists of 14 residues.

This clone was counted a single time. The genes are TRBV5-4 and TRBJ2-7; tentative D call: TRBD2 (5 bases). The CDR3 runs 14 residues. The V end lost 4 bases, the J end lost 4 bases, and 15 bases lay between the germline ends. Germline assignment: CDR1 SGHNT and CDR2 YYREEE (reference sequence). The CDR3 DNA reads as TGTGCCAGCAGCGGCAGGTACGGGGAATACGAGCAGTACTTC. Protein product: CASSGRYGEYEQYF. Full variable domain (remainder filled in from reference TRBV5-4 and TRBJ2-7): ETGVTQSPTHLIKTRGQQVTLRCSSQSGHNTVSWYQQALGQGPQFIFQYYREEENGRGNFPPRFSGLQFPNYSSELNVNALELDDSALYLCASSGRYGEYEQYFGPGTRLTVT.

V usage is TRBV18 and J usage is TRBJ2-7; a possible D gene is TRBD2 (5 bases). The germline gives CDR1 KGHSH, CDR2 LQKENI. Trimming took 6 bases from V and 0 from J, leaving 18 bases between them. This CDR3 is 16 amino acids long. The chain's CDR3 is CASSRPLAGHSYEQYF. The CDR3 DNA is TGTGCCAGCTCCCGGCCCTTGGCGGGTCACTCCTACGAGCAGTACTTC.

The J gene is TRBJ2-1, the V gene TRBV5-4, with unresolved D. In germline, CDR1 is SGHNT, CDR2 YYREEE (reference sequence). The CDR3 sequence is 15 residues long. V lost 3 bases to trimming and J lost 1 base, with 11 bases between them. CDR3: CASSSMTESYNEQFF. The CDR3 coding sequence is TGTGCCAGCAGCTCGATGACCGAATCCTACAATGAGCAGTTCTTC.

This clone was seen once. This chain joins TRBV28 and TRBJ1-5; a possible D gene is TRBD1 (5 bases). Germline V gene sequence: CDR1 MDHEN, CDR2 SYDVKM. V shed 5 bases and J shed 2 bases, with 10 bases lying between them. The CDR3 contains 14 residues. The CDR3 DNA follows: TGTGCCAGCAGTCCCGGACAAGGCAATCAGCCCCAGCATTTT. Amino acids: CASSPGQGNQPQHF.

V gene TRBV7-9 combines with J gene TRBJ1-2; 7 nucleotides agree with TRBD1. The CDR3 runs 13 residues. The germline gives CDR1 SEHNR, CDR2 FQNEAQ (reference sequence). Trimming removed 5 bases from V and 7 bases from J; junction bases left unmatched: 7. The CDR3 here is CASSPTGIGGYTF. CDR3 coding DNA: TGTGCCAGCAGCCCGACAGGGATCGGTGGCTACACCTTC. The complete variable domain, with remaining parts taken from reference TRBV7-9 and TRBJ1-2, reads DTGVSQNPRHKITKRGQNVTFRCDPISEHNRLYWYRQTLGQGPEFLTYFQNEAQLEKSRLLSDRFSAERPKGSFSTLEIQRTEQGDSAMYLCASSPTGIGGYTFGSGTRLTVV.

The CDR3: CASSIGTYSNQPQHF. CDR3 in DNA: TGTGCCAGTAGTATAGGCACTTATAGCAATCAGCCCCAGCATTTT. This chain links TRBV19 with TRBJ1-5; D is undetermined. Germline V gives CDR1 LNHDA, CDR2 SQIVND (reference sequence). CDR3 length: 15 residues. V was trimmed by 1 base and J by 0 bases, leaving 7 bases between them.

The chain is built from TRBV7-3 and TRBJ1-6, with no clear D. The length of the CDR3 is 17 residues. With 5 bases removed from V and 4 bases from J, the gap between germline ends came to 18 bases. Germline loops: CDR1 SGHTA, CDR2 FQGTGA. This CDR3 reads CASSQGGITEYNSPLHF. For the CDR3, the DNA is TGTGCCAGCAGCCAAGGAGGGATCACTGAATATAATTCACCCCTCCACTTT.

This chain uses TRBV21-1 with TRBJ2-6; the table assigns TRBD1, which was not confirmed against the DNA. TRBV21-1 is noted as a pseudogene. The CDR3 is 18 amino acids. Written as DNA, the CDR3 is TGTGCGCTCAAAAAGAGGGGACAGCCGGTGTGGGGGGCCAACGTCCTGACTTTC. Protein product: CALKKRGQPVWGANVLTF.

The chain couples TRBV2 to TRBJ1-5; D not certain. Germline V gene sequence: CDR1 SNHLY, CDR2 FYNNEI. This CDR3 comprises 14 residues. The V end was cut by 8 bases, the J end by 5 bases, with 16 bases between. The CDR3 reads CASHMRGSYQPQHF. In nucleotides, the CDR3 is TGTGCCAGCCATATGCGGGGTTCGTATCAGCCCCAGCATTTT.

This clone was detected a few times. V is TRBV5-6 and J is TRBJ1-2; 7 bases align to TRBD1. The J segment lost 4 bases and the V segment lost 2 bases, leaving 14 bases of the junction unmatched. The CDR3 covers 17 residues. Germline CDR1 SGHDT, CDR2 YYEEEE. The CDR3 is CASSFPPPTGERYGYTF. Here the CDR3 DNA reads TGTGCCAGCAGCTTTCCCCCCCCTACAGGGGAACGCTATGGCTACACCTTC.

This clone was picked up one time. This chain links TRBV7-6 with TRBJ2-1, with 13 bases fitting TRBD2. V lost 5 bases and J lost 3; bases outside the gene matches: 4. The CDR3 is made up of 16 amino acids. Germline CDR1 is SGHVS and CDR2 is FNYEAQ. Here the CDR3 reads CASSPGTSGVYNEQFF. The CDR3 nucleotides read TGTGCCAGCAGCCCCGGGACTAGCGGGGTCTACAATGAGCAGTTCTTC.

V gene TRBV9 combines with J gene TRBJ2-2; D is possibly TRBD1 (5 bases). V lost 0 bases, J lost 4 bases, and 7 bases lay in between. This CDR3 spans 14 amino acids. Germline V gene lookup returns CDR1 SGDLS and CDR2 YYNGEE. CDR3 sequence: CASSVGGGTGELFF. For the CDR3, the DNA is TGTGCCAGCAGCGTAGGGGGCGGCACCGGGGAGCTGTTTTTT.

The chain employs TRBV7-9 and TRBJ2-7, with 7 bases aligning to TRBD1. Germline-derived CDR1 and CDR2 are SEHNR and FQNEAQ (reference sequence). The CDR3 has 16 residues. Losses at the gene ends were 1 base for V and 2 bases for J; bases not matched to a gene: 8. CDR3 sequence: CASSLDIQGNPYEQYF. The CDR3 DNA follows: TGTGCCAGCAGCTTAGATATACAGGGGAACCCCTACGAGCAGTACTTC.

The J gene is TRBJ2-7, the V gene TRBV7-6; D is ambiguous. CDR1 and CDR2 from the germline V gene are SGHVS and FNYEAQ. The CDR3 totals 12 residues. Deletions cut 5 bases from V and 8 bases from J, with 13 bases between. The CDR3 nucleotides are TGTGCCAGCAGCACTGCCGAAAAGCAGCAGTACTTC. This sequence encodes CASSTAEKQQYF.

Written as DNA, the CDR3 is TGTGCCAGCAGCTCCGAACAAGACAGGAGTAAAAACACAGATACGCAGTATTTT. Residues: CASSSEQDRSKNTDTQYF. V is TRBV13 and J is TRBJ2-3; weak D call: TRBD1 (6 bases). Trimming shortened V by 4 bases and J by 2 bases, and 22 bases separated the two germline ends. This CDR3 region has 18 residues. Germline values: CDR1 PRHDT, CDR2 FYEKMQ (reference sequence).